These 27 T cell receptor beta chains came from one sample sequenced in a study of siplizumab effects on memory and regulatory T cells. Measured with immunoSEQ multiplex PCR; TCRdb has only the in-frame clones, and not every one. The sample carries tens of thousands of clones, 88% recorded once. Sample: Tregs sorted from blood. Receptors originate from a human donor in good health.

This chain links TRBV5-6 with TRBJ2-5, with 8 bases aligning to TRBD1. The germline gives CDR1 SGHDT, CDR2 YYEEEE. CDR3 size: 17 residues. V lost 2 bases to trimming and J lost 5 bases; unmatched junction nucleotides: 14. The CDR3 loop is CASSLQRTGYALETQYF. In DNA, the CDR3 is TGTGCCAGCAGCTTACAAAGGACAGGGTACGCACTGGAGACCCAGTACTTC.

The CDR3 region has the DNA TGCGCCAGCAGTGAGTCAGGCCCAAGAGGGAAGCAGTACTTC. Translation: CASSESGPRGKQYF. The chain uses TRBV10-1 and TRBJ2-7; D might be TRBD2 (5 bases). The CDR3 runs 14 residues. Germline assignment: CDR1 WNHNN and CDR2 SYGVQD (reference sequence). V lost 0 bases and J 8 bases, leaving 14 bases between the germline ends.

The gene calls are TRBV18 and TRBJ1-4; no definite D call. V lost 3 bases to trimming and J lost 3 bases, with 5 bases between them. The length of the CDR3 is 13 residues. Per the germline V gene, CDR1 is KGHSH and CDR2 is LQKENI. The CDR3, as DNA: TGTGCCAGCTCACCTGCCTCTAATGAAAAACTGTTTTTT. It is translated as CASSPASNEKLFF.

The chain uses TRBV5-1 and TRBJ1-1; D perhaps matches TRBD1 (6 bases). This CDR3 comprises 14 residues. Trimming took 4 bases from V and 4 from J, leaving 14 bases between them. Germline CDR1 reads SGHRS; CDR2 reads YFSETQ. The CDR3 reads CASSPEWGPTEAFF. CDR3 nucleotide sequence: TGCGCCAGCAGCCCTGAATGGGGGCCCACTGAAGCTTTCTTT.

The J gene is TRBJ1-2, the V gene TRBV6-5; perhaps TRBD1 as D (6 bases). CDR1 is MNHEY, CDR2 SVGAGI, per germline. The ends were cut back, 5 bases at V and 7 bases at J, with 17 bases in the middle. The CDR3 spans 14 residues. DNA for the CDR3: TGTGCCAGCAGTCAGGGGTACGGGTTGGGTGGCTACACCTTC. This encodes CASSQGYGLGGYTF.

This clone was counted once. The chain has TRBV5-1 and TRBJ1-4; no clear D. The V gene's germline CDR1 is SGHRS and CDR2 YFSETQ. Trimming pared 3 bases from V and 7 bases from J, leaving 16 bases between. This CDR3 has 15 amino acids. CDR3 in DNA: TGCGCCAGCAGCTCGGAGTACGGGTACGGTGAAAAACTGTTTTTT. It is translated as CASSSEYGYGEKLFF.

This clone was counted only a few times. V gene TRBV30 combines with J gene TRBJ1-1; D is unclear. Germline CDR1 reads GTSNPN; CDR2 reads SVGIG (reference sequence). V dropped 0 bases and J dropped 4 bases, with 12 bases sitting between them. The CDR3 contains 14 residues. Here the CDR3 reads CAWSVRRSGTEAFF. The CDR3 DNA follows: TGTGCCTGGAGTGTACGCAGGTCGGGCACTGAAGCTTTCTTT.

V and J are TRBV11-3 and TRBJ1-1, with 8 bases matching TRBD1. Germline V CDR1 and CDR2: SGHNT, YENEEA. Unmatched junction bases numbered 12, after V lost 6 bases and J lost 0 bases. The CDR3 runs 17 residues. The CDR3 spells CASSRGQGQLLNTEAFF. The CDR3 DNA reads as TGTGCCAGCAGTCGAGGACAGGGTCAACTCTTGAACACTGAAGCTTTCTTT.

The chain is built from TRBV6-5 and TRBJ1-5; D is undetermined. V was trimmed by 1 base and J by 1 base, leaving 5 bases between them. Per the germline V gene, CDR1 is MNHEY and CDR2 is SVGAGI. The CDR3 spans 14 residues. CDR3 in amino acids: CASSYLGSNQPQHF. In DNA, the CDR3 is TGTGCCAGCAGTTACTTAGGGAGCAATCAGCCCCAGCATTTT.

The chain uses TRBV19 and TRBJ2-1; a possible D gene is TRBD2 (5 bases). The CDR3 consists of 15 residues. V was trimmed by 3 bases and J by 2 bases, leaving 11 bases between them. CDR1 and CDR2 (germline): LNHDA, SQIVND (reference sequence). CDR3 in DNA: TGTGCCAGTAGTATTGGAGGTTCTACCTACAATGAGCAGTTCTTC. Translated, it gives CASSIGGSTYNEQFF.

This sequence joins TRBV18 and TRBJ2-3; D is perhaps TRBD1 (6 bases). The V gene lost 8 bases and the J gene lost 5 bases, with 11 bases spanning the gap. Germline V gene lookup returns CDR1 KGHSH and CDR2 LQKENI. The CDR3 is made up of 12 amino acids. CDR3 region: CASSRQVDTQYF. CDR3 coding DNA: TGTGCCAGCAGCCGACAGGTAGATACGCAGTATTTT. Full variable domain (remainder filled in from reference TRBV18 and TRBJ2-3): NAGVMQNPRHLVRRRGQEARLRCSPMKGHSHVYWYRQLPEEGLKFMVYLQKENIIDESGMPKERFSAEFPKEGPSILRIQQVVRGDSAAYFCASSRQVDTQYFGPGTRLTVL.

The chain is built from TRBV5-6 and TRBJ2-7; perhaps TRBD1 as D (6 bases). V lost 0 bases and J lost 1, with 14 bases in between. The CDR3 length is 16 residues. CDR1 is SGHDT and CDR2 is YYEEEE in the germline V gene. CDR3 region: CASSLGADSLSYEQYF. The CDR3 bases are TGTGCCAGCAGCTTGGGGGCGGACAGTCTATCCTACGAGCAGTACTTC.

The rearrangement links TRBV6-6 to TRBJ1-4, with a possible D match to TRBD1 (5 bases). The ends were cut back, 2 bases at V and 5 bases at J, with 9 bases in the middle. The germline V gene has CDR1 MNHNY and CDR2 SVGAGI (reference sequence). This CDR3 contains 14 residues. In DNA form, the CDR3 reads TGTGCCAGCAGTTACACGGGACGAAATGAAAAACTGTTTTTT. Residues: CASSYTGRNEKLFF.

The V gene is TRBV15, the J gene TRBJ1-2; the D is unclear. CDR3 length: 15 amino acids. Per germline, CDR1 LNHNV and CDR2 YYDKDF (reference sequence). The V end was cut by 1 base, the J end by 4 bases, with 13 bases between. The CDR3 sequence is CATSRAKGYIYGYTF. DNA of the CDR3: TGTGCCACCAGCAGAGCAAAGGGTTACATCTATGGCTACACCTTC.

The chain couples TRBV6-1 to TRBJ1-3, with D uncertain. Germline values: CDR1 MNHNS, CDR2 SASEGT. The V gene lost 6 bases and the J gene lost 0 bases, with 6 bases spanning the gap. The CDR3 runs to 13 residues. The CDR3 DNA sequence: TGTGCCAGCAGAGCGAACTCTGGAAACACCATATATTTT. Translation gives CASRANSGNTIYF.

The chain uses TRBV6-6 and TRBJ2-2; D is perhaps TRBD1 (6 bases). The CDR3 extends over 14 amino acids. Per germline, CDR1 MNHNY and CDR2 SVGAGI (reference sequence). V was trimmed by 2 bases and J by 5 bases, leaving 9 bases between them. CDR3 nucleotide sequence: TGTGCCAGCAGTTACAACAGGGAAACCGGGGAGCTGTTTTTT. It yields the protein CASSYNRETGELFF.

This clone has a handful of counts. J is TRBJ1-1 and V is TRBV10-2; D is uncertain. Trimming left V 10 bases short and J 5 bases short, with 14 bases between. Per the germline V gene, CDR1 is WSHSY and CDR2 is SAAADI. CDR3 length equals 12 residues. CDR3 in amino acids: CATADPRTEAFF. CDR3 DNA: TGCGCCACTGCGGACCCTCGGACTGAAGCTTTCTTT.

This clone has just one count. The chain recombines TRBV4-3 with TRBJ1-4, with a tentative D call TRBD1 (6 bases). The CDR3 has 18 residues. From germline, CDR1 is LGHNA and CDR2 YSLEER. V was pared by 0 bases and J by 3 bases, with 17 bases between. CDR3 amino acids: CASSQDWRGIVANEKLFF. The CDR3 bases are TGCGCCAGCAGCCAAGATTGGAGGGGGATAGTGGCTAATGAAAAACTGTTTTTT.

This clone appeared a single time. The genes are TRBV5-1 and TRBJ2-3; 8 nucleotides agree with TRBD2. The CDR3 extends over 17 amino acids. V dropped 0 bases and J dropped 10; count of bases not matched to a gene: 16. The germline V gene has CDR1 SGHRS and CDR2 YFSETQ. Here the CDR3 DNA reads TGCGCCAGCAGCTTGGGACTAGCGCGCACGGGGGTGGAGGCGCAGTATTTT. It codes for CASSLGLARTGVEAQYF.

This clone was observed once. The chain is built from TRBV19 and TRBJ1-5; 9 bases are a match to TRBD1. The germline gives CDR1 LNHDA, CDR2 SQIVND (reference sequence). The CDR3 totals 18 residues. V dropped 4 bases and J dropped 0; count of bases not matched to a gene: 10. CDR3 coding DNA: TGTGCCAGTAGTACCCCGACAGGGGGGGTAGGTAGCAATCAGCCCCAGCATTTT. As protein: CASSTPTGGVGSNQPQHF.

The CDR3 DNA is TGTGCCTGGGAGGAGGGAAAGGGCTACACCTTC. Translation gives CAWEEGKGYTF. The chain links TRBV30 to TRBJ1-2; no reliable D call. CDR3 length: 11 amino acids. V was pared by 5 bases and J by 8 bases, with 12 bases between. The germline V gene encodes CDR1 GTSNPN and CDR2 SVGIG (reference sequence).

The chain carries TRBV10-1 and TRBJ1-1, with D possibly being TRBD1 (6 bases). The CDR3 loop spans 13 amino acids. Germline V gene lookup returns CDR1 WNHNN and CDR2 SYGVQD (reference sequence). The ends were cut back, 6 bases at V and 4 bases at J, with 12 bases in the middle. CDR3: CASSEARGTEAFF. CDR3 in DNA: TGCGCCAGCAGCGAGGCCAGGGGCACTGAAGCTTTCTTT.

The J gene is TRBJ2-2, the V gene TRBV2; perhaps TRBD1 as D (5 bases). V lost 7 bases, J lost 4 bases, and 10 bases lay in between. Looked up from germline, CDR1 is SNHLY and CDR2 is FYNNEI. The length of the CDR3 is 13 residues. The CDR3 region has the DNA TGTGCCAGCACTGGGGCAGGCACCGGGGAGCTGTTTTTT. This codes for CASTGAGTGELFF.

The chain joins TRBV19 to TRBJ1-5; 10 positions agree with TRBD1. The CDR3 extends over 13 amino acids. Germline values: CDR1 LNHDA, CDR2 SQIVND (reference sequence). V lost 9 bases to trimming and J lost 7 bases; unmatched junction nucleotides: 6. The CDR3 reads CASRDRGRQPQHF. The CDR3 DNA sequence: TGTGCCAGCCGTGACAGGGGGCGACAGCCCCAGCATTTT.

This chain's CDR3 is CAWNGNYGYTF. The CDR3 DNA sequence: TGTGCCTGGAATGGGAACTATGGCTACACCTTC. The chain employs TRBV30 and TRBJ1-2; D is uncertain. With 4 bases removed from V and 2 bases from J, the gap between germline ends came to 5 bases. CDR3 length equals 11 residues. Germline loops: CDR1 GTSNPN, CDR2 SVGIG (reference sequence).

The chain carries TRBV5-1 and TRBJ2-5; 9 nucleotides match TRBD2. CDR3 length: 16 amino acids. CDR1 and CDR2 from the germline V gene are SGHRS and YFSETQ. Trimming cost V 4 bases and J 4 bases; bases outside gene matches: 11. The CDR3 loop reads CASSPAVGAGGETQYF. Here the CDR3 DNA reads TGCGCCAGCAGCCCGGCGGTCGGAGCGGGAGGAGAGACCCAGTACTTC.

The genes are TRBV28 and TRBJ2-1; D possibly corresponds to TRBD2 (6 bases). The CDR3 consists of 17 residues. Germline V gene lookup returns CDR1 MDHEN and CDR2 SYDVKM. V was clipped by 4 bases and J by 1 base, with 17 bases between them. The CDR3 nucleotides are TGTGCCAGCAGTTCGACAGCATTTGCGGGGTCCTACAATGAGCAGTTCTTC. This encodes CASSSTAFAGSYNEQFF.